Described below is a single T cell receptor beta chain sequence and its context. 13 Jbeta primers and 60 Vbeta primers were used for the PCR. Sequencing was performed with immunoSEQ multiplex PCR; in TCRdb, only in-frame clones are kept and a portion is missing. This table has around 100,000 clones, approximately 66% appearing once. Between the trimmed V and J ends, which lost 3 bases and 10 bases, there was a span of 16 bases. The CDR3 consists of 14 residues. Germline CDR1 and CDR2: KGHSH and LQKENI. The data are from a study of cytomegalovirus exposure and HLA in healthy donors. The specimen sequenced was PBMCs. The clonotype originates from a woman aged 45-59 years in good health and CMV-seronegative. V is TRBV18 and J is TRBJ2-1, with a tentative D call TRBD2 (5 bases). CDR3 in amino acids: CASSPLGAGEEQFF. CDR3 sequence (DNA): TGTGCCAGCTCACCCTTGGGTGCGGGTGAGGAGCAGTTCTTC.